Detailed here is one T cell receptor (beta chain). Trimming cost V 5 bases and J 6 bases; bases outside gene matches: 12. Germline V CDR1 and CDR2: SEHNR, FQNEAQ (reference sequence). This CDR3 comprises 17 residues. This entry comes from a study of blood T cell repertoires in COVID-19. Assay: immunoSEQ multiplex PCR; the TCRdb copy retains only in-frame clones and omits some. The sample consists of roughly 140,000 clones, roughly 90% of them appearing once. This TCR came from a man between 65 and 79 years old with acute or convalescent COVID-19. Specimen: peripheral blood. The chain links TRBV7-9 to TRBJ2-2, with 10 bases fitting TRBD1. The CDR3 DNA reads TGTGCCAGCAGCCTCACTGGCGGACAGGGGGAATCCGGGGAGCTGTTTTTT. Its protein product is CASSLTGGQGESGELFF.